Listed here are 11 T cell receptor beta chains from one sample, sequenced in a study of a mutant IDH1 vaccine in newly diagnosed glioma. Antigens of these TCRs are unknown. Here immunoSEQ multiplex PCR was the method, and the copy in TCRdb shows in-frame clones only, minus some. The table includes around 85,000 clones, 65% to 90% detected once. Sample time point: week 23, last vaccination. Each dose delivered 300 ug of mutant IDH1 20-mer peptide subcutaneously with imiquimod. The sequenced sample was PBMCs, obtained from a glioma patient whose treatment included an IDH1 peptide vaccine. Receptors originate from a man aged 25 to 40 with glioma. Some clones in this sample may be carry-over from other donors' samples.

This sequence joins TRBV5-6 and TRBJ2-5; 7 positions agree with TRBD2. CDR1 is SGHDT, CDR2 YYEEEE, per germline. The CDR3 spans 14 residues. The J segment lost 1 base and the V segment lost 1 base, leaving 1 base of the junction unmatched. CDR3 amino acids: CASSLWGGQETQYF. DNA of the CDR3: TGTGCCAGCAGCTTGTGGGGGGGCCAAGAGACCCAGTACTTC. Full variable domain (outside the CDR3, taken from reference TRBV5-6 and TRBJ2-5): DAGVTQSPTHLIKTRGQQVTLRCSPKSGHDTVSWYQQALGQGPQFIFQYYEEEERQRGNFPDRFSGHQFPNYSSELNVNALLLGDSALYLCASSLWGGQETQYFGPGTRLLVL.

The CDR3 DNA is TGTGCCAGCGGCGCTGAATTGAATTCACCCCTCCACTTT. Translating gives CASGAELNSPLHF. The gene calls are TRBV2 and TRBJ1-6; D gene uncertain. The CDR3 loop spans 13 amino acids. V dropped 8 bases and J dropped 7 bases, with 12 bases sitting between them. Germline-derived CDR1 and CDR2 are SNHLY and FYNNEI. The full variable domain, completed using reference TRBV2 and TRBJ1-6, is EPEVTQTPSHQVTQMGQEVILRCVPISNHLYFYWYRQILGQKVEFLVSFYNNEISEKSEIFDDQFSVERPDGSNFTLKIRSTKLEDSAMYFCASGAELNSPLHFGNGTRLTVT.

V is TRBV27 and J is TRBJ2-3; D not certain. The CDR3 consists of 11 residues. Trimming removed 4 bases from V and 2 bases from J, with 1 base in between. Germline-derived CDR1 and CDR2 are MNHEY and SMNVEV (reference sequence). CDR3 sequence: CASSSTDTQYF. The CDR3 coding sequence is TGTGCCAGCAGTTCCACAGATACGCAGTATTTT.

This clone is a singleton in its sample. The chain recombines TRBV7-2 with TRBJ1-2; D is ambiguous. The V gene lost 1 base and the J gene lost 2 bases, with 11 bases spanning the gap. This CDR3 comprises 15 residues. The germline CDR1 and CDR2 sequences are SGHTA and FQGNSA. CDR3 DNA sequence: TGTGCCAGCAGCTTAGGAGCAGGACTAAACTATGGCTACACCTTC. It translates to CASSLGAGLNYGYTF.

The chain carries TRBV30 and TRBJ2-4; the match to TRBD1 covers 8 bases. The V gene's germline CDR1 is GTSNPN and CDR2 SVGIG (reference sequence). J was trimmed by 9 bases and V by 0 bases; bases with no gene match: 7. This CDR3 has 14 amino acids. Here the CDR3 reads CAWSVLGQGGIQYF. Written as DNA, the CDR3 is TGTGCCTGGAGTGTTCTCGGACAGGGCGGCATTCAGTACTTC.

The chain joins TRBV5-4 to TRBJ2-1; possible D gene TRBD2, 5 bases. Deletions cut 0 bases from V and 3 bases from J, with 13 bases between. Germline V gene data show CDR1 as SGHNT and CDR2 as YYREEE (reference sequence). This CDR3 is 16 amino acids long. In DNA, the CDR3 is TGTGCCAGCAGCTTGGCCGGAGGACCGGGCTACAATGAGCAGTTCTTC. This translates into CASSLAGGPGYNEQFF.

CDR3 amino acids: CASSVEPRSDNEQFF. CDR3 coding DNA: TGTGCCAGCAGCGTAGAGCCTAGATCTGACAATGAGCAGTTCTTC. V and J are TRBV9 and TRBJ2-1; D remains unclear. The length of the CDR3 is 15 residues. Germline V CDR1 and CDR2: SGDLS, YYNGEE. V lost 0 bases, J lost 5 bases, and 12 bases lay in between.

The rearrangement links TRBV19 to TRBJ1-4; D unresolved. V was shortened by 6 bases and J by 8 bases, with 13 bases between the two germline ends. The germline V gene has CDR1 LNHDA and CDR2 SQIVND (reference sequence). This CDR3 is 13 amino acids long. For the CDR3, the DNA is TGTGCCAGTAGGAGCTCCGGCGACGAAAAACTGTTTTTT. Translated: CASRSSGDEKLFF.

This chain links TRBV5-1 with TRBJ1-3, with D tentatively TRBD1 (5 bases). Trimming stripped 3 bases from V and 7 bases from J, with 20 bases between. The germline CDR1 and CDR2 sequences are SGHRS and YFSETQ. The CDR3 loop spans 16 amino acids. CDR3 residues: CASSWGIRGSRNTIYF. CDR3 nucleotide sequence: TGCGCCAGCAGCTGGGGGATTCGAGGCAGTAGGAACACCATATATTTT.

This rearrangement joins TRBV7-9 to TRBJ1-5; 8 bases agree with TRBD1. CDR3 size: 13 residues. Germline CDR1 SEHNR, CDR2 FQNEAQ (reference sequence). V gave up 5 bases and J gave up 7 bases; unmatched junction bases: 4. The CDR3 sequence: CASSHDRGQPQHF. The CDR3 DNA reads as TGTGCCAGCAGCCACGACAGGGGACAGCCCCAGCATTTT.

V gene TRBV19 combines with J gene TRBJ1-2, with unresolved D. Germline V gene data show CDR1 as LNHDA and CDR2 as SQIVND (reference sequence). This CDR3 has 17 residues. Deletions cut 0 bases from V and 4 bases from J, with 18 bases between. The chain's CDR3 is CASSIDPKGPDFYGYTF. CDR3 DNA sequence: TGTGCCAGTAGTATAGATCCGAAGGGCCCGGATTTCTATGGCTACACCTTC.